This T cell receptor (beta chain) was captured in a study of radiotherapy plus CTLA-4 blockade in lung cancer. TCRdb's table, derived via immunoSEQ multiplex PCR, lists solely in-frame clones and lacks some. The sample holds some 35,000 clones, 85% to 90% seen once. This TCR derives from a human donor with non-small cell lung cancer who had stable disease on radiotherapy plus ipilimumab. Here the sequenced sample was peripheral blood, taken from a patient treated with radiotherapy plus ipilimumab.

In nucleotides, the CDR3 is TGTGCCAGCAGTCTAGCGGAGGGTAGCACAGATACGCAGTATTTT. As protein: CASSLAEGSTDTQYF. This chain uses TRBV6-4 with TRBJ2-3, with 7 bases matching TRBD2. With 5 bases clipped from V and 0 bases from J, the junction kept 5 bases outside the gene matches. The germline CDR1 and CDR2 sequences are MRHNA and SNTAGT. The CDR3 totals 15 residues.